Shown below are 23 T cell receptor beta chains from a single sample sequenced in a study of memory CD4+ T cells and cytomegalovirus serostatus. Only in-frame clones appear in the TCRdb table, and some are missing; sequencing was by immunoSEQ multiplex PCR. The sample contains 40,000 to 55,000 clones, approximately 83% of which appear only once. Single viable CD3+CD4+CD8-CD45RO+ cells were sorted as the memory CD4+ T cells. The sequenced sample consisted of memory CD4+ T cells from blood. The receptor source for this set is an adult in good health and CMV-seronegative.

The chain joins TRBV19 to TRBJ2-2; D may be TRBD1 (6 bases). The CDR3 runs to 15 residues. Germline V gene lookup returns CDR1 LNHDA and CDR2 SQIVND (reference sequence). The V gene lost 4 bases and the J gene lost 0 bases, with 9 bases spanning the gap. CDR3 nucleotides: TGTGCCAGTAGTAACAGGGCAACGAACACCGGGGAGCTGTTTTTT. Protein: CASSNRATNTGELFF.

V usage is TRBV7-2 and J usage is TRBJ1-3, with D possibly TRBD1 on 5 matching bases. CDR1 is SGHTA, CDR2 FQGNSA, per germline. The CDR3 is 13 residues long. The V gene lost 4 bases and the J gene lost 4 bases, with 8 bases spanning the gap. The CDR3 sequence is CASSSGGGNTIYF. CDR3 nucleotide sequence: TGTGCCAGCAGCTCCGGGGGGGGAAACACCATATATTTT. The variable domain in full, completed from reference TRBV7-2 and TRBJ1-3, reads GAGVSQSPSNKVTEKGKDVELRCDPISGHTALYWYRQSLGQGLEFLIYFQGNSAPDKSGLPSDRFSAERTGGSVSTLTIQRTQQEDSAVYLCASSSGGGNTIYFGEGSWLTVV.

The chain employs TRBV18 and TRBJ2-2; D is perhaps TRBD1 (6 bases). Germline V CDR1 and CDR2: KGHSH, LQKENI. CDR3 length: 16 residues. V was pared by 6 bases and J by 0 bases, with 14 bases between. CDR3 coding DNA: TGTGCCAGCTCCCCTAGGGGGATCGCGAACACCGGGGAGCTGTTTTTT. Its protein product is CASSPRGIANTGELFF.

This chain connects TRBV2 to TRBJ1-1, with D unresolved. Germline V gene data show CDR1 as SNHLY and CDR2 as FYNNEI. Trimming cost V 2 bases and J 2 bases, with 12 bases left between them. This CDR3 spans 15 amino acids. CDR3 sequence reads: CASSESGSVNTEAFF. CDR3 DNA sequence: TGTGCCAGCAGTGAATCTGGGTCAGTTAACACTGAAGCTTTCTTT.

In DNA, the CDR3 is TGTGCCAGCAGCCTGGCGGGGGGGCCTAACACCGGGGAGCTGTTTTTT. This codes for CASSLAGGPNTGELFF. The chain uses TRBV7-2 and TRBJ2-2; 9 bases align to TRBD2. J gave up 2 bases and V 5 bases, and 6 bases lay outside the gene matches. CDR1 and CDR2 (germline): SGHTA, FQGNSA. The length of the CDR3 is 16 residues. Combining the CDR3 with reference TRBV7-2 and TRBJ2-2 gives the whole variable domain GAGVSQSPSNKVTEKGKDVELRCDPISGHTALYWYRQSLGQGLEFLIYFQGNSAPDKSGLPSDRFSAERTGGSVSTLTIQRTQQEDSAVYLCASSLAGGPNTGELFFGEGSRLTVL.

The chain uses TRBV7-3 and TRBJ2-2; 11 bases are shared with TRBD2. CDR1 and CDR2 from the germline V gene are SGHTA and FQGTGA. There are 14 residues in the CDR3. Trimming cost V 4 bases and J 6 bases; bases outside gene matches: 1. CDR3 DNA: TGTGCCAGCAGCTCGGGACTAGCGGCCGGGGAGCTGTTTTTT. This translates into CASSSGLAAGELFF.

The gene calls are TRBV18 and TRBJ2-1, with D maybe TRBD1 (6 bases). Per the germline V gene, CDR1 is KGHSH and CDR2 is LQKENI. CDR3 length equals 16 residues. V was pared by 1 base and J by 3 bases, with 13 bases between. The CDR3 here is CASSPRVTGRYNEQFF. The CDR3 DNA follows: TGTGCCAGCTCACCACGAGTGACAGGTCGCTACAATGAGCAGTTCTTC.

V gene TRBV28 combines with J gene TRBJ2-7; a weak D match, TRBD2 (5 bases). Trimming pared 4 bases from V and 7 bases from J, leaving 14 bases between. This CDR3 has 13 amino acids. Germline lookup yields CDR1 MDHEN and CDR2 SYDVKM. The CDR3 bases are TGTGCCAGCAGTTCTCCTTTCCCGGGGGAGCAGTACTTC. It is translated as CASSSPFPGEQYF.

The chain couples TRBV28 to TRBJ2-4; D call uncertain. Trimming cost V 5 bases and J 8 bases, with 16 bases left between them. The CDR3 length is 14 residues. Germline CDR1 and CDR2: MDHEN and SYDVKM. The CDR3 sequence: CASSPGSRRDIQYF. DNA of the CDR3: TGTGCCAGCAGTCCCGGGTCGAGACGGGACATTCAGTACTTC.

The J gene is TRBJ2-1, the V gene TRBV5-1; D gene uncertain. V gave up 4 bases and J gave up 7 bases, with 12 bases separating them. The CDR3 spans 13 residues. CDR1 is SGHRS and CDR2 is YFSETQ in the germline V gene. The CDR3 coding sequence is TGCGCCAGCAGCATACAAGGTACGAATGAGCAGTTCTTC. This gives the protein CASSIQGTNEQFF.

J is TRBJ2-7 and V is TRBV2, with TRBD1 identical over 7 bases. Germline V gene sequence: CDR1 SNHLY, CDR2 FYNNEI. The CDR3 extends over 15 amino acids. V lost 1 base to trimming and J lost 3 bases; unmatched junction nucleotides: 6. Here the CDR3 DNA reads TGTGCCAGCAGTGAAGGGGCCAGGGGGAGCTACGAGCAGTACTTC. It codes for CASSEGARGSYEQYF.

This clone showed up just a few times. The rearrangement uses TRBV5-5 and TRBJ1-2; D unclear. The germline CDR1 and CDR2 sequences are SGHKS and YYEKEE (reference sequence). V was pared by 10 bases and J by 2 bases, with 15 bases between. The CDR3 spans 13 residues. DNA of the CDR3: TGTGCCTCCACGCCACAGCAGAACTATGGCTACACCTTC. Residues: CASTPQQNYGYTF.

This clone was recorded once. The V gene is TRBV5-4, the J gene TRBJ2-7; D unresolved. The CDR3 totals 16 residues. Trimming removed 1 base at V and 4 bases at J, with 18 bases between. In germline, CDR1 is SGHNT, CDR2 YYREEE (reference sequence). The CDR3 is CASSLRFRVVRYEQYF. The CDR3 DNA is TGTGCCAGCAGCTTGAGGTTTCGAGTCGTTAGGTACGAGCAGTACTTC. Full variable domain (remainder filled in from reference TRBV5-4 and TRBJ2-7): ETGVTQSPTHLIKTRGQQVTLRCSSQSGHNTVSWYQQALGQGPQFIFQYYREEENGRGNFPPRFSGLQFPNYSSELNVNALELDDSALYLCASSLRFRVVRYEQYFGPGTRLTVT.

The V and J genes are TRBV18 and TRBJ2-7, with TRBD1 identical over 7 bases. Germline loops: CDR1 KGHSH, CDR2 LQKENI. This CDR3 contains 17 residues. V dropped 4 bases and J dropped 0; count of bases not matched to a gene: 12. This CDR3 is CASSQSTFRDSSYEQYF. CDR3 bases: TGTGCCAGCTCACAATCTACCTTCCGGGACAGCTCCTACGAGCAGTACTTC.

CDR3 protein: CASSPTGGGYEQYF. The CDR3 DNA is TGTGCCAGCAGCCCGACAGGGGGGGGCTACGAGCAGTACTTC. V usage is TRBV7-2 and J usage is TRBJ2-7, with 9 bases matching TRBD1. Germline loops: CDR1 SGHTA, CDR2 FQGNSA. This CDR3 has 14 amino acids. J gave up 3 bases and V 5 bases, and 5 bases lay outside the gene matches.

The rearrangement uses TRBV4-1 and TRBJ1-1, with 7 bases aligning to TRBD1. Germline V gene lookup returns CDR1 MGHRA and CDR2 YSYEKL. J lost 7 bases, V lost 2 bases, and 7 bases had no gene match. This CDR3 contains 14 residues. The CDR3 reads CASSQTVGGGEAFF. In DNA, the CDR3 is TGCGCCAGCAGCCAAACTGTAGGGGGCGGTGAAGCTTTCTTT.

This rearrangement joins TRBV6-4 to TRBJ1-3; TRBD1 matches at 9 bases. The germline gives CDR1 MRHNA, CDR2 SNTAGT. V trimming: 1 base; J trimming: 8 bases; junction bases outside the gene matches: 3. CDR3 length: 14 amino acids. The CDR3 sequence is CASSDYTGGYTIYF. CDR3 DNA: TGTGCCAGCAGTGACTACACAGGGGGCTACACCATATATTTT.

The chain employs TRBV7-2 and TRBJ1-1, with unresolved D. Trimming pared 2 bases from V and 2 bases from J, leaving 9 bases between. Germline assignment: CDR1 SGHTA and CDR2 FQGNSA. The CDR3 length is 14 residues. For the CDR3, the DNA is TGTGCCAGCAGCTTAAGATCGGTTAACACTGAAGCTTTCTTT. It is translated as CASSLRSVNTEAFF. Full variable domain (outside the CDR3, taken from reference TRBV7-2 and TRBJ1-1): GAGVSQSPSNKVTEKGKDVELRCDPISGHTALYWYRQSLGQGLEFLIYFQGNSAPDKSGLPSDRFSAERTGGSVSTLTIQRTQQEDSAVYLCASSLRSVNTEAFFGQGTRLTVV.

The CDR3, as DNA: TGTGCCTGGAGCGGGGACGGGGAAAACGAAAAACTGTTTTTT. It codes for CAWSGDGENEKLFF. J is TRBJ1-4 and V is TRBV30, with D maybe TRBD1 (5 bases). Between the trimmed V and J ends, which lost 3 bases and 8 bases, there was a span of 16 bases. The CDR3 sequence is 14 residues long. Germline CDR1 is GTSNPN and CDR2 is SVGIG (reference sequence).

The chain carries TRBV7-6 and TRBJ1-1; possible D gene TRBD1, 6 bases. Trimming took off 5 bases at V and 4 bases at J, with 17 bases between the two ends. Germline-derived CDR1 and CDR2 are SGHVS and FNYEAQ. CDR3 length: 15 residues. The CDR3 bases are TGTGCCAGCAGCCTTAACACGGGGGCTCGCACTGAAGCTTTCTTT. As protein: CASSLNTGARTEAFF.

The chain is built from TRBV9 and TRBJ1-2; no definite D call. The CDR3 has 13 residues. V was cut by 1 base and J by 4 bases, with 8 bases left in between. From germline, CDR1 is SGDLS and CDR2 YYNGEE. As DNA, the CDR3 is TGTGCCAGCAGCGTACAAGGCTCCTATGGCTACACCTTC. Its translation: CASSVQGSYGYTF. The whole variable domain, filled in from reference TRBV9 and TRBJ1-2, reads DSGVTQTPKHLITATGQRVTLRCSPRSGDLSVYWYQQSLDQGLQFLIQYYNGEERAKGNILERFSAQQFPDLHSELNLSSLELGDSALYFCASSVQGSYGYTFGSGTRLTVV.

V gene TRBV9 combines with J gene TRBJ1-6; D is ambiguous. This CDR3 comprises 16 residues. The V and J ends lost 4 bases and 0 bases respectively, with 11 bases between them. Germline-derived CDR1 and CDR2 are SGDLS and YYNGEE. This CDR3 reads CASSRGPSSYNSPLHF. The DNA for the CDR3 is TGTGCCAGCAGCCGAGGACCGAGCTCCTATAATTCACCCCTCCACTTT. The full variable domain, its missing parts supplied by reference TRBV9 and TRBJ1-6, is DSGVTQTPKHLITATGQRVTLRCSPRSGDLSVYWYQQSLDQGLQFLIQYYNGEERAKGNILERFSAQQFPDLHSELNLSSLELGDSALYFCASSRGPSSYNSPLHFGNGTRLTVT.

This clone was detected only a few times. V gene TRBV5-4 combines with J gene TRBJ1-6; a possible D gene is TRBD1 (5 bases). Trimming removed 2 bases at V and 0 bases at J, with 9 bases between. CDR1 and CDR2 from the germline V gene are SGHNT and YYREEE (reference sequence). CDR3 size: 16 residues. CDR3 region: CASSLEGSSYNSPLHF. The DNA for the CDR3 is TGTGCCAGCAGCTTAGAGGGGAGCTCCTATAATTCACCCCTCCACTTT.